This T cell receptor (beta chain) was identified in a study of OX40 agonist ivuxolimab in advanced cancers. The CDR3 spans 14 residues. Trimming pared 7 bases from V and 2 bases from J, leaving 14 bases between. Germline CDR1 reads SNHLY; CDR2 reads FYNNEI. Sequenced by immunoSEQ multiplex PCR; TCRdb stores in-frame clones only, minus some. The sample includes 76,000 or so clones, 86% seen only once; the top ten take over 0.6%. The TCR sequence derives from an adult with an advanced solid tumor such as melanoma, head and neck, liver or kidney cancer. The chain is built from TRBV2 and TRBJ1-2; TRBD1 might be the D (6 bases). Sequenced material: CD4+ or CD8+ T cells sorted from blood, taken in a trial of the OX40 agonist ivuxolimab. The CDR3 DNA follows: TGTGCCAGCACCAGAGTCAGGGGAAACTATGGCTACACCTTC. It specifies CASTRVRGNYGYTF.